One sample yielded the 8 T cell receptor beta chains listed below, sequenced in a study of STAT5B mutations in CD4+ large granular lymphocyte leukemia. Libraries were prepared by immunoSEQ multiplex PCR; TCRdb keeps only in-frame clonotypes and omits some of them. The table shows tens of thousands of clones, with about 70% occurring only once. The sample consisted of CD4+ T cells from blood buffy coats. These receptors were collected from a human donor in good health.

The chain couples TRBV7-3 to TRBJ1-2; TRBD1 is a possible D gene (5 bases). V was trimmed by 1 base and J by 3 bases, leaving 9 bases between them. This CDR3 comprises 14 residues. Germline V gene sequence: CDR1 SGHTA, CDR2 FQGTGA. The CDR3 is CASSLNGGDYGYTF. The CDR3 nucleotides are TGTGCCAGCAGCTTAAATGGGGGGGACTATGGCTACACCTTC. The full variable domain, rest sourced from reference TRBV7-3 and TRBJ1-2, is GAGVSQTPSNKVTEKGKYVELRCDPISGHTALYWYRQSLGQGPEFLIYFQGTGAADDSGLPNDRFFAVRPEGSVSTLKIQRTERGDSAVYLCASSLNGGDYGYTFGSGTRLTVV.

The V call is TRBV10-3, the J call TRBJ2-1, with TRBD1 matching over 12 bases. The CDR3 loop spans 14 amino acids. The trim removed 4 bases at V and 6 bases at J, leaving 1 base unmatched. CDR1 and CDR2 from the germline V gene are ENHRY and SYGVKD. CDR3 protein: CAISAGQGANEQFF. The CDR3 nucleotides read TGTGCCATCAGTGCGGGACAGGGGGCCAATGAGCAGTTCTTC.

The chain employs TRBV9 and TRBJ2-7; D is ambiguous. The CDR3 is 15 residues long. Trimming took off 4 bases at V and 3 bases at J, with 17 bases between the two ends. From germline, CDR1 is SGDLS and CDR2 YYNGEE. The CDR3, as DNA: TGTGCCAGCAGCCCTGGACGGCTCAATCTCTACGAGCAGTACTTC. Translation: CASSPGRLNLYEQYF.

This chain links TRBV7-2 with TRBJ2-3; possibly TRBD1 for D (6 bases). Germline V gene lookup returns CDR1 SGHTA and CDR2 FQGNSA. CDR3 length equals 15 residues. The V end was cut by 6 bases, the J end by 5 bases, with 18 bases between. CDR3 in DNA: TGTGCCAGCAGTCAACCGAGGACAGACGGAGATACGCAGTATTTT. Encoded protein: CASSQPRTDGDTQYF.

The chain couples TRBV4-3 to TRBJ1-3, with TRBD1 as a possible D gene (6 bases). The CDR3 contains 17 residues. The V and J ends lost 3 bases and 0 bases respectively, with 15 bases between them. Germline-derived CDR1 and CDR2 are LGHNA and YSLEER. The chain's CDR3 is CASSQGGAGSSGNTIYF. The CDR3 nucleotides read TGCGCCAGCAGCCAGGGGGGCGCTGGTAGCTCTGGAAACACCATATATTTT.

The J gene is TRBJ1-6, the V gene TRBV28; possible D gene TRBD1, 5 bases. The CDR3 extends over 19 amino acids. The V gene's germline CDR1 is MDHEN and CDR2 SYDVKM. The V end was cut by 4 bases, the J end by 0 bases, with 19 bases between. The CDR3 reads CASSSPIGGTLSYNSPLHF. CDR3 DNA sequence: TGTGCCAGCAGTTCCCCGATTGGGGGAACCCTCTCCTATAATTCACCCCTCCACTTT.

The J gene is TRBJ2-7, the V gene TRBV4-3, with a tentative D call TRBD1 (5 bases). The germline gives CDR1 LGHNA, CDR2 YSLEER. V was trimmed by 0 bases and J by 5 bases, leaving 14 bases between them. The CDR3 spans 15 residues. The CDR3 here is CASSQDFAGWDEQYF. In DNA, the CDR3 is TGCGCCAGCAGCCAAGATTTTGCAGGGTGGGACGAGCAGTACTTC.

This clone was counted once. CDR3 bases: TGTGCCAGCAGTCCCTCCTGGACAGCTAACTATGGCTACACCTTC. Protein: CASSPSWTANYGYTF. J is TRBJ1-2 and V is TRBV6-5; weak D call: TRBD1 (6 bases). CDR1 and CDR2 (germline): MNHEY, SVGAGI. CDR3 length: 15 amino acids. V was trimmed by 5 bases and J by 0 bases, leaving 13 bases between them.